Listed here are 20 T cell receptor beta chains from one sample, sequenced in a study of cytomegalovirus exposure and HLA in healthy donors (dated by TCRdb to about 2017). Libraries were constructed by the immunoSEQ multiplex PCR assay. TCRdb's version of the immuneACCESS table is confined to in-frame rearrangements and falls short of the full clone set. An unresolved V gene accounts for under half of the shortfall where checked; the remainder is of unknown origin. The sample data list 100,000 to 150,000 clones, and more than 95% of these were observed just once. About 1.7% of the sample rests with the top ten. The sample was PBMCs. The receptor set was obtained from a young man in good health and CMV-seronegative.

The chain recombines TRBV13 with TRBJ1-1; D is perhaps TRBD1 (5 bases). CDR3 length: 14 amino acids. Trimming took 6 bases from V and 5 from J, leaving 16 bases between them. Per germline, CDR1 PRHDT and CDR2 FYEKMQ (reference sequence). Here the CDR3 DNA reads TGTGCCAGCAGGACGTGGAGGGACGGGACTGAAGCTTTCTTT. Encoded protein: CASRTWRDGTEAFF. The full variable domain, its missing parts supplied by reference TRBV13 and TRBJ1-1, is AAGVIQSPRHLIKEKRETATLKCYPIPRHDTVYWYQQGPGQDPQFLISFYEKMQSDKGSIPDRFSAQQFSDYHSELNMSSLELGDSALYFCASRTWRDGTEAFFGQGTRLTVV.

The gene calls are TRBV7-6 and TRBJ2-1, with 11 bases fitting TRBD2. CDR1 is SGHVS and CDR2 is FNYEAQ in the germline V gene. V trimming: 4 bases; J trimming: 5 bases; junction bases outside the gene matches: 4. The CDR3 is 15 amino acids. The CDR3 region has the DNA TGTGCCAGCAGCTCCCGACTAGCGGGAAACAATGAGCAGTTCTTC. The encoded protein is CASSSRLAGNNEQFF. Using reference TRBV7-6 and TRBJ2-1 for the parts outside the CDR3, the full variable domain is GAGVSQSPRYKVTKRGQDVALRCDPISGHVSLYWYRQALGQGPEFLTYFNYEAQQDKSGLPNDRFSAERPEGSISTLTIQRTEQRDSAMYRCASSSRLAGNNEQFFGPGTRLTVL.

This chain connects TRBV5-6 to TRBJ2-3, with D possibly matching TRBD1 (5 bases). The germline CDR1 and CDR2 sequences are SGHDT and YYEEEE. Trimming took 2 bases from V and 6 from J, leaving 16 bases between them. This CDR3 is 15 amino acids long. The CDR3 sequence: CASSFMTAPSDTQYF. The CDR3 DNA reads TGTGCCAGCAGCTTTATGACAGCCCCCTCGGATACGCAGTATTTT.

The chain links TRBV6-5 to TRBJ1-1; 9 bases align to TRBD1. The CDR3 is made up of 14 amino acids. Germline-derived CDR1 and CDR2 are MNHEY and SVGAGI. J lost 5 bases, V lost 7 bases, and 8 bases had no gene match. CDR3 bases: TGTGCCAGCACCGGACAGGGGATTGGGACTGAAGCTTTCTTT. Its translation: CASTGQGIGTEAFF.

The rearrangement links TRBV5-1 to TRBJ2-7; 15 positions agree with TRBD2. CDR3 length: 18 residues. The V and J ends lost 4 bases and 5 bases, in that order; junction bases with no gene match: 13. Germline V gene lookup returns CDR1 SGHRS and CDR2 YFSETQ. CDR3 bases: TGCGCCAGCAGCCCAGGACTAGCGGGAGGGCCCAGGGACGACGAGCAGTACTTC. Translating it yields CASSPGLAGGPRDDEQYF.

This rearrangement joins TRBV4-3 to TRBJ2-1, with 11 positions matching TRBD2. The germline V gene has CDR1 LGHNA and CDR2 YSLEER. The ends lost 0 bases at V and 5 bases at J; junction bases unmatched: 0. The CDR3 runs 15 residues. Here the CDR3 DNA reads TGCGCCAGCAGCCAAGAGGGACTAGCGGACAATGAGCAGTTCTTC. Its protein is CASSQEGLADNEQFF.

This rearrangement joins TRBV6-6 to TRBJ1-3, with 9 positions matching TRBD1. With V trimmed by 4 bases and J by 6 bases, 7 bases remained unmatched. Germline loops: CDR1 MNHNY, CDR2 SVGAGI (reference sequence). CDR3 length equals 15 residues. CDR3 coding DNA: TGTGCCAGCAGTTCGGGACAGGGCAGCGAAAACACCATATATTTT. It yields the protein CASSSGQGSENTIYF.

The chain employs TRBV30 and TRBJ1-1, with D unclear. Germline assignment: CDR1 GTSNPN and CDR2 SVGIG (reference sequence). V was shortened by 0 bases and J by 6 bases, with 11 bases between the two germline ends. This CDR3 region has 13 residues. The CDR3 DNA follows: TGTGCCTGGAGTGTCGGGGAGGGCTCTGAAGCTTTCTTT. It yields the protein CAWSVGEGSEAFF.

This sequence joins TRBV7-7 and TRBJ2-5; no definite D call. CDR1 SSHAT and CDR2 FNYEAQ come from the germline V gene (reference sequence). The germline V and J ends were trimmed by 3 bases and 5 bases, with 10 bases remaining between them. The CDR3 is 13 residues long. Here the CDR3 DNA reads TGTGCCAGCAGCTTTGCCCAGTCCGAGACCCAGTACTTC. Amino acids: CASSFAQSETQYF.

This chain connects TRBV12-5 to TRBJ2-7; D possibly corresponds to TRBD2 (5 bases). With 6 bases removed from V and 3 bases from J, the gap between germline ends came to 33 bases. The V gene's germline CDR1 is LGHNT and CDR2 FRNRAP. This CDR3 is 20 amino acids long. The CDR3 DNA sequence: TGTGCTAGTGGGCTGGACGTAGGGCGTTTGACGTTGGACTTTTACTACGAGCAGTACTTC. The encoded protein is CASGLDVGRLTLDFYYEQYF.

The V and J genes are TRBV30 and TRBJ2-7; D might be TRBD2 (6 bases). Germline V lookup: CDR1 GTSNPN, CDR2 SVGIG (reference sequence). Deletions cut 0 bases from V and 6 bases from J, with 12 bases between. CDR3 size: 13 residues. CDR3 coding DNA: TGTGCCTGGAGTGTAGTGCGGGACTCCGAGCAGTACTTC. Its protein is CAWSVVRDSEQYF.

This rearrangement joins TRBV28 to TRBJ1-5; possible D gene TRBD1, 5 bases. CDR3 length equals 16 residues. Trimming took off 3 bases at V and 2 bases at J, with 14 bases between the two ends. Per the germline V gene, CDR1 is MDHEN and CDR2 is SYDVKM. CDR3 loop: CASSFTAGAGNQPQHF. As DNA, the CDR3 is TGTGCCAGCAGTTTTACTGCTGGGGCAGGCAATCAGCCCCAGCATTTT.

The gene calls are TRBV7-9 and TRBJ1-5; possibly TRBD1 for D (5 bases). The germline gives CDR1 SEHNR, CDR2 FQNEAQ (reference sequence). This CDR3 contains 12 residues. The V end was cut by 2 bases, the J end by 7 bases, with 6 bases between. The CDR3 DNA reads TGTGCCAGCAGCTTACAGGGACAGCCCCAGCATTTT. Protein: CASSLQGQPQHF.

The chain has TRBV4-1 and TRBJ2-6; 7 bases fit TRBD1. Germline CDR1 is MGHRA and CDR2 is YSYEKL. This CDR3 has 18 residues. The V and J ends lost 2 bases and 4 bases, in that order; junction bases with no gene match: 11. The CDR3 DNA is TGCGCCAGCAGCCAACCGTTGACAGGGTTAATAGGGGCCAACGTCCTGACTTTC. Translation: CASSQPLTGLIGANVLTF.

This chain links TRBV18 with TRBJ2-7; TRBD2 agrees at 12 bases. The V segment lost 2 bases and the J segment 5 bases; nucleotides outside the gene matches: 13. Germline CDR1 is KGHSH and CDR2 is LQKENI. The CDR3 is made up of 18 amino acids. The CDR3 nucleotides read TGTGCCAGCTCACCAGCCGCTCTAGCGGGAGGGCAGGGTAACGAGCAGTACTTC. It yields the protein CASSPAALAGGQGNEQYF.

The gene calls are TRBV30 and TRBJ1-2, with no clear D. Trimming stripped 0 bases from V and 2 bases from J, with 10 bases between. From germline, CDR1 is GTSNPN and CDR2 SVGIG (reference sequence). CDR3 length: 14 residues. The CDR3 spells CAWSVGQANYGYTF. CDR3 DNA sequence: TGTGCCTGGAGTGTCGGCCAGGCCAACTATGGCTACACCTTC.

The chain uses TRBV5-6 and TRBJ1-1, with D maybe TRBD1 (5 bases). The germline CDR1 and CDR2 sequences are SGHDT and YYEEEE. The CDR3 is made up of 12 amino acids. The germline V and J ends were trimmed by 4 bases and 7 bases, with 11 bases remaining between them. The CDR3, as DNA: TGTGCCAGCAGCCTGACAGTAAATGAAGCTTTCTTT. As protein: CASSLTVNEAFF.

This chain joins TRBV30 and TRBJ1-1; 12 positions match TRBD1. V lost 2 bases and J lost 4; bases outside the gene matches: 8. CDR3 length: 16 residues. From germline, CDR1 is GTSNPN and CDR2 SVGIG (reference sequence). The CDR3 loop is CAWSPWDRGPGTEAFF. The CDR3 nucleotides are TGTGCCTGGAGTCCCTGGGACAGGGGGCCCGGCACTGAAGCTTTCTTT.

The table lists this clone with a count of one. The J gene is TRBJ2-7, the V gene TRBV6-5, with 10 bases fitting TRBD1. The CDR3 contains 15 residues. Germline lookup yields CDR1 MNHEY and CDR2 SVGAGI. Unmatched junction bases numbered 4, after V lost 3 bases and J lost 2 bases. The CDR3 DNA sequence: TGTGCCAGCAGTTATTCGGACAGGGGGACCTACGAGCAGTACTTC. The encoded protein is CASSYSDRGTYEQYF.

The chain carries TRBV11-3 and TRBJ2-5; 9 nucleotides line up with TRBD2. The trim removed 1 base at V and 5 bases at J, leaving 8 bases unmatched. From germline, CDR1 is SGHNT and CDR2 YENEEA. The CDR3 is 16 residues long. The CDR3 DNA is TGTGCCAGCAGCTTAGGAATAGCGGGAGTGGGTGAGACCCAGTACTTC. Translating gives CASSLGIAGVGETQYF. The entire variable domain, with the rest obtained from reference TRBV11-3 and TRBJ2-5, is as follows: EAGVVQSPRYKIIEKKQPVAFWCNPISGHNTLYWYLQNLGQGPELLIRYENEEAVDDSQLPKDRFSAERLKGVDSTLKIQPAELGDSAVYLCASSLGIAGVGETQYFGPGTRLLVL.